The sequence of this T cell receptor (beta chain) was determined in a study of T cell responses to AZD1222 COVID-19 vaccine. Study-level findings and limits: It was only after the peak T cell response that any repertoires were sampled. Mapped onto spike, vaccine-associated CD4 TCRs spanned it and were dominant at 160-218 and 743-854. Nearly half of spike-specific TCRs reportedly target variant regions that are unmutated in the B.1.351 and B.1.1.7 variants. White British people made up most donors, females outnumbered males, and clonal diversity was possibly underestimated.

About this clone itself: The antigen is unknown.

The CDR3 is 13 residues long. The V end was cut by 7 bases, the J end by 0 bases, with 7 bases between. Using immunoSEQ multiplex PCR, the repertoire was profiled, and TCRdb retains in-frame clones only, with some absent. The table includes 130,000 or so clones, approximately 90% detected once. The sequences come from peripheral blood, collected 28 days after the second AZD1222 dose. This sequence originates from an adult who received the AZD1222 COVID-19 vaccine. The rearrangement joins TRBV12-3 or TRBV12-4 to TRBJ1-5; D gene unclear. CDR3 sequence reads: CASTKNSNQPQHF. DNA for the CDR3: TGTGCCAGCACCAAAAATAGCAATCAGCCCCAGCATTTT.